These 27 T cell receptor beta chains share one sample of origin, sequenced in a study of T cell changes during pregnancy in multiple sclerosis. Generated by immunoSEQ multiplex PCR, the TCRdb table keeps only in-frame clones and is missing some. Of about 73,000 clones detected, approximately 94% appear once; the ten largest clones hold around 2.2%. Sequenced material: peripheral blood, taken in the second trimester of pregnancy. These receptors originate from a female donor in good health, enrolled as a control in a pregnancy study.

This sequence joins TRBV19 and TRBJ1-2; maybe TRBD1 (6 bases). The V end was cut by 10 bases, the J end by 4 bases, with 19 bases between. The CDR3 length is 14 residues. Looked up from germline, CDR1 is LNHDA and CDR2 is SQIVND (reference sequence). The CDR3 is CATTLGQSLYGYTF. The CDR3 nucleotides are TGTGCCACCACCCTCGGACAGAGTCTCTATGGCTACACCTTC. Drawing the rest from reference TRBV19 and TRBJ1-2, the complete variable domain is DGGITQSPKYLFRKEGQNVTLSCEQNLNHDAMYWYRQDPGQGLRLIYYSQIVNDFQKGDIAEGYSVSREKKESFPLTVTSAQKNPTAFYLCATTLGQSLYGYTFGSGTRLTVV.

This chain connects TRBV27 to TRBJ2-7, with no clear D. CDR1 is MNHEY and CDR2 is SMNVEV in the germline V gene (reference sequence). With 0 bases removed from V and 5 bases from J, the gap between germline ends came to 8 bases. The CDR3 has 13 amino acids. The CDR3 loop reads CASSLSRRHEQYF. The CDR3 DNA reads as TGTGCCAGCAGTTTATCGAGGCGCCACGAGCAGTACTTC.

The rearrangement joins TRBV7-2 to TRBJ2-2; TRBD1 matches at 7 bases. The CDR3 is 16 amino acids. The trim removed 5 bases at V and 6 bases at J, leaving 12 bases unmatched. CDR1 and CDR2 from the germline V gene are SGHTA and FQGNSA. The CDR3 sequence: CASSPDRVQVAGELFF. The DNA for the CDR3 is TGTGCCAGCAGCCCCGACAGGGTGCAAGTGGCCGGGGAGCTGTTTTTT.

The J gene is TRBJ1-2, the V gene TRBV4-1; 9 bases are shared with TRBD1. The CDR3 totals 15 residues. Germline trimming cut 4 bases from V and 4 bases from J; bases unmatched to any gene: 7. The germline V gene has CDR1 MGHRA and CDR2 YSYEKL. CDR3 coding DNA: TGCGCCAGCAGCCCCAACCCGACAGGGGGCTATGGCTACACCTTC. It codes for CASSPNPTGGYGYTF.

The chain combines TRBV9 with TRBJ1-1, with D hard to call. CDR1 SGDLS and CDR2 YYNGEE come from the germline V gene. The V and J ends lost 0 bases and 2 bases respectively, with 5 bases between them. The CDR3 totals 13 residues. The CDR3 DNA reads TGTGCCAGCAGCGTAGGGCCCAACACTGAAGCTTTCTTT. Its protein product is CASSVGPNTEAFF.

V gene TRBV7-2 combines with J gene TRBJ2-7; a possible D gene is TRBD1 (5 bases). The CDR3 totals 13 residues. V lost 5 bases and J 5 bases, leaving 13 bases between the germline ends. CDR1 SGHTA and CDR2 FQGNSA come from the germline V gene. CDR3 protein: CASSATVSDEQYF. Here the CDR3 DNA reads TGTGCCAGCAGCGCGACAGTTTCTGACGAGCAGTACTTC.

The V call is TRBV18, the J call TRBJ2-2, with D perhaps TRBD1 (7 bases). Germline lookup yields CDR1 KGHSH and CDR2 LQKENI. CDR3 length: 15 amino acids. V was pared by 2 bases and J by 4 bases, with 11 bases between. The CDR3 region is CASSPNQGGTGELFF. CDR3 DNA sequence: TGTGCCAGCTCACCAAACCAGGGGGGCACCGGGGAGCTGTTTTTT. The full variable domain, with the rest looked up from reference TRBV18 and TRBJ2-2, is NAGVMQNPRHLVRRRGQEARLRCSPMKGHSHVYWYRQLPEEGLKFMVYLQKENIIDESGMPKERFSAEFPKEGPSILRIQQVVRGDSAAYFCASSPNQGGTGELFFGEGSRLTVL.

This rearrangement joins TRBV6-5 to TRBJ1-2; D possibly corresponds to TRBD1 (6 bases). CDR3 length equals 12 residues. The germline CDR1 and CDR2 sequences are MNHEY and SVGAGI. V lost 6 bases, J lost 5 bases, and 10 bases lay in between. The CDR3 sequence: CASSTRGYGYTF. In DNA, the CDR3 is TGTGCCAGCAGCACTAGGGGGTATGGCTACACCTTC.

As to this clone: One end of the junction does not line up with germline, which may come from a read error. J is TRBJ1-1 and V is TRBV7-8, with D possibly TRBD1 on 6 matching bases. The CDR3 has 15 residues. Looked up from germline, CDR1 is SGHVS and CDR2 is FQNEAQ. CDR3 region: CGSSRRGQWDTEAFF. The CDR3 DNA is TGTGGCAGCAGCCGACGTGGACAGTGGGACACTGAAGCTTTCTTT.

In the case of this clone: In the same sample, other DNA sequences code for this CDR3. This chain connects TRBV11-2 to TRBJ2-1; 8 nucleotides agree with TRBD2. Germline V gives CDR1 SGHAT, CDR2 FQNNGV. The CDR3 covers 16 residues. The V gene end was trimmed by 5 bases and the J gene end by 3 bases; junction bases not matched to a gene: 9. CDR3 nucleotide sequence: TGTGCCAGCAGCCCCCGTTTAGCGGGGATCTACAATGAGCAGTTCTTC. This gives the protein CASSPRLAGIYNEQFF.

CDR3: CASSKSGGAGETQYF. CDR3 sequence (DNA): TGTGCCAGCAGTAAAAGCGGGGGGGCGGGAGAGACCCAGTACTTC. This chain uses TRBV9 with TRBJ2-5, with TRBD2 identical over 10 bases. The CDR3 is 15 amino acids. CDR1 SGDLS and CDR2 YYNGEE come from the germline V gene. V trimming: 5 bases; J trimming: 4 bases; junction bases outside the gene matches: 8.

This clone is a singleton in its sample. V gene TRBV25-1 combines with J gene TRBJ2-7; D may be TRBD2 (6 bases). The length of the CDR3 is 14 residues. V was clipped by 3 bases and J by 2 bases, with 11 bases between them. The V gene's germline CDR1 is MGHDK and CDR2 SYGVNS. The CDR3 nucleotides are TGTGCCAGCAGTGATGGGGGACTGGCCTACGAGCAGTACTTC. It yields the protein CASSDGGLAYEQYF.

The CDR3 coding sequence is TGTGCCAGCAGTGTCCCGGGACAGAGCTATGGCTACACCTTC. It yields the protein CASSVPGQSYGYTF. The rearrangement joins TRBV2 to TRBJ1-2; 7 bases agree with TRBD1. CDR3 size: 14 residues. Per the germline V gene, CDR1 is SNHLY and CDR2 is FYNNEI. Trimming removed 4 bases from V and 4 bases from J; junction bases left unmatched: 6.

This clone was recorded only once. The V and J genes are TRBV5-6 and TRBJ2-2; 7 positions agree with TRBD1. Germline V lookup: CDR1 SGHDT, CDR2 YYEEEE. V gave up 0 bases and J gave up 2 bases; unmatched junction bases: 4. The CDR3 totals 16 residues. CDR3 sequence (DNA): TGTGCCAGCAGCTTGGACAGGGGTCCTAACACCGGGGAGCTGTTTTTT. Encoded protein: CASSLDRGPNTGELFF.

The V and J genes are TRBV6-5 and TRBJ2-1, with 8 bases aligning to TRBD1. The CDR3 is 13 residues long. CDR1 and CDR2 (germline): MNHEY, SVGAGI. The ends lost 9 bases at V and 5 bases at J; junction bases unmatched: 6. DNA of the CDR3: TGTGCCAGTCAAATACAGGGGGACAATGAGCAGTTCTTC. This translates into CASQIQGDNEQFF.

This chain joins TRBV19 and TRBJ1-2, with unresolved D. Per germline, CDR1 LNHDA and CDR2 SQIVND (reference sequence). V lost 1 base, J lost 4 bases, and 10 bases lay in between. The CDR3 consists of 14 residues. CDR3 DNA: TGTGCCAGTAGTATAGGAGGGAAAGCCTATGGCTACACCTTC. This translates into CASSIGGKAYGYTF.

The rearrangement joins TRBV6-1 to TRBJ1-1; D is ambiguous. The CDR3 sequence is 15 residues long. Trimming stripped 1 base from V and 2 bases from J, with 11 bases between. Germline V CDR1 and CDR2: MNHNS, SASEGT. Here the CDR3 reads CASSEVGIPNTEAFF. The CDR3 bases are TGTGCCAGCAGTGAAGTGGGCATACCAAACACTGAAGCTTTCTTT.

This chain joins TRBV6-5 and TRBJ1-1; unclear D gene. V was pared by 5 bases and J by 3 bases, with 13 bases between. Germline assignment: CDR1 MNHEY and CDR2 SVGAGI. This CDR3 is 14 amino acids long. This CDR3 reads CASSPTHAYTEAFF. DNA of the CDR3: TGTGCCAGCAGTCCCACTCACGCCTACACTGAAGCTTTCTTT.

Only one count was recorded for this clone. The chain joins TRBV13 to TRBJ1-1, with D possibly being TRBD1 (5 bases). Trimming took 6 bases from V and 5 from J, leaving 19 bases between them. The CDR3 totals 15 residues. Per germline, CDR1 PRHDT and CDR2 FYEKMQ (reference sequence). The CDR3 sequence is CASRNGVRGGTEAFF. In nucleotides, the CDR3 is TGTGCCAGCAGGAACGGGGTTCGCGGGGGTACTGAAGCTTTCTTT. Variable domain in full (rest from reference TRBV13 and TRBJ1-1): AAGVIQSPRHLIKEKRETATLKCYPIPRHDTVYWYQQGPGQDPQFLISFYEKMQSDKGSIPDRFSAQQFSDYHSELNMSSLELGDSALYFCASRNGVRGGTEAFFGQGTRLTVV.

The V and J genes are TRBV6-1 and TRBJ1-1; D is unresolved. V was trimmed by 1 base and J by 2 bases, leaving 8 bases between them. This CDR3 spans 14 amino acids. Germline CDR1 reads MNHNS; CDR2 reads SASEGT. The CDR3 DNA is TGTGCCAGCAGTGAAGGTCGGGGAAACACTGAAGCTTTCTTT. Its protein product is CASSEGRGNTEAFF.

The CDR3 is CASSFQVIDTEAFF. CDR3 DNA sequence: TGTGCCAGCAGCTTCCAGGTCATAGACACTGAAGCTTTCTTT. The rearrangement joins TRBV7-6 to TRBJ1-1; D not resolved. The germline V gene encodes CDR1 SGHVS and CDR2 FNYEAQ. With 3 bases removed from V and 3 bases from J, the gap between germline ends came to 11 bases. The CDR3 runs to 14 residues. Together with reference TRBV7-6 and TRBJ1-1, the CDR3 gives the full variable domain: GAGVSQSPRYKVTKRGQDVALRCDPISGHVSLYWYRQALGQGPEFLTYFNYEAQQDKSGLPNDRFSAERPEGSISTLTIQRTEQRDSAMYRCASSFQVIDTEAFFGQGTRLTVV.

This chain uses TRBV4-1 with TRBJ2-5; TRBD2 matches 14 bases. Unmatched junction bases numbered 12, after V lost 4 bases and J lost 5 bases. The length of the CDR3 is 18 residues. CDR1 and CDR2 (germline): MGHRA, YSYEKL. CDR3 sequence: CASSRRETSGGARETQYF. The CDR3 nucleotides read TGCGCCAGCAGCCGACGGGAGACTAGCGGGGGGGCCCGCGAGACCCAGTACTTC.

This chain links TRBV7-9 with TRBJ2-7; 12 nucleotides match TRBD2. Trimming took 5 bases from V and 2 from J; bases not matched to a gene: 7. Germline loops: CDR1 SEHNR, CDR2 FQNEAQ (reference sequence). CDR3 length: 16 residues. CDR3 loop: CASSLTSGGPPYEQYF. The CDR3 DNA reads as TGTGCCAGCAGCCTTACTAGCGGGGGGCCCCCCTACGAGCAGTACTTC.

The CDR3, as DNA: TGTGCCAGCAGCCCACGACAATCAACTAATGAAAAACTGTTTTTT. Its translation is CASSPRQSTNEKLFF. This rearrangement joins TRBV7-2 to TRBJ1-4; D is unresolved. The germline V gene has CDR1 SGHTA and CDR2 FQGNSA. V was cut by 5 bases and J by 0 bases, with 10 bases left in between. CDR3 length: 15 amino acids.

The chain recombines TRBV4-1 with TRBJ2-1; D perhaps matches TRBD2 (5 bases). This CDR3 has 15 residues. Germline assignment: CDR1 MGHRA and CDR2 YSYEKL. The V end lost 1 base, the J end lost 6 bases, and 13 bases lay between the germline ends. The CDR3 here is CASSQVGTSPNEQFF. DNA for the CDR3: TGCGCCAGCAGCCAAGTCGGTACTAGTCCCAATGAGCAGTTCTTC.

V is TRBV4-3 and J is TRBJ1-6; no clear D gene. Germline loops: CDR1 LGHNA, CDR2 YSLEER. V was cut by 0 bases and J by 11 bases, with 26 bases left in between. The CDR3 runs to 19 residues. The CDR3 DNA is TGCGCCAGCAGCCAAGACGTCGGGGAGGGAGCAGACATAATTCCACCCCTCCACTTT. This gives the protein CASSQDVGEGADIIPPLHF.

The chain carries TRBV18 and TRBJ2-7; unclear D gene. The V end was cut by 6 bases, the J end by 2 bases, with 11 bases between. The CDR3 loop spans 13 amino acids. Per germline, CDR1 KGHSH and CDR2 LQKENI. The CDR3 DNA reads as TGTGCCAGCTCGTCCACAGAAACCTACGAGCAGTACTTC. Its protein product is CASSSTETYEQYF.